The 32 T cell receptor beta chains reported below all come from one sample, sequenced in a study of blood T cell repertoires in COVID-19. TCRdb's table, derived via immunoSEQ multiplex PCR, lists solely in-frame clones and lacks some. The top ten clones hold approximately 3.1% of a sample with about 360,000 clones, around 80% of them seen once. Sequenced: peripheral blood. Receptor source: a man between 25 and 39 years old with active or convalescent COVID-19.

The gene calls are TRBV7-3 and TRBJ2-1, with TRBD1 matching 7 bases. Germline V CDR1 and CDR2: SGHTA, FQGTGA. The CDR3 length is 17 residues. After removal of 4 bases from V and 2 bases from J, the junction contained 11 bases not matched to a gene. CDR3 sequence: CASSYQGGQGAYNEQFF. CDR3 sequence (DNA): TGTGCCAGCAGCTATCAGGGCGGGCAGGGGGCCTACAATGAGCAGTTCTTC.

V gene TRBV5-1 combines with J gene TRBJ2-2, with D possibly matching TRBD2 (7 bases). CDR1 is SGHRS and CDR2 is YFSETQ in the germline V gene. V lost 5 bases to trimming and J lost 0 bases, with 14 bases between them. The CDR3 has 16 amino acids. For the CDR3, the DNA is TGCGCCAGCAGTTTTGCGGGGGCCACGAACACCGGGGAGCTGTTTTTT. This translates into CASSFAGATNTGELFF.

CDR3 in amino acids: CASSSDRGVYQPQHF. CDR3 coding DNA: TGTGCCAGCAGTTCTGACAGGGGGGTTTATCAGCCCCAGCATTTT. The rearrangement uses TRBV28 and TRBJ1-5; 9 bases agree with TRBD1. J was trimmed by 5 bases and V by 4 bases; bases with no gene match: 6. CDR1 and CDR2 from the germline V gene are MDHEN and SYDVKM. The CDR3 is made up of 15 amino acids.

The CDR3 is CASDGMNTEAFF. For the CDR3, the DNA is TGTGCCTCCGACGGGATGAACACTGAAGCTTTCTTT. The chain joins TRBV30 to TRBJ1-1; the D is unclear. Trimming shortened V by 7 bases and J by 0 bases, and 9 bases separated the two germline ends. The CDR3 is made up of 12 amino acids. The germline gives CDR1 GTSNPN, CDR2 SVGIG (reference sequence).

The chain employs TRBV7-9 and TRBJ1-2; no definite D call. Between the trimmed V and J ends, which lost 3 bases and 5 bases, there was a span of 13 bases. This CDR3 is built from 14 residues. The V gene's germline CDR1 is SEHNR and CDR2 FQNEAQ (reference sequence). CDR3 bases: TGTGCCAGCAGCTTTCAGGTTTGGGTATATGGCTACACCTTC. Translating it yields CASSFQVWVYGYTF.

This clone was seen a handful of times. This rearrangement joins TRBV15 to TRBJ1-2, with D unresolved. The CDR3 sequence is 13 residues long. Germline V CDR1 and CDR2: LNHNV, YYDKDF (reference sequence). V shed 1 base and J shed 6 bases, with 9 bases lying between them. The CDR3 coding sequence is TGTGCCACCAGCAGAGTGGAGAGGGATGGCTACACCTTC. Translating it yields CATSRVERDGYTF.

The J gene is TRBJ2-5, the V gene TRBV5-4; 9 bases match TRBD2. J gave up 5 bases and V 4 bases, and 12 bases lay outside the gene matches. Germline lookup yields CDR1 SGHNT and CDR2 YYREEE (reference sequence). The CDR3 consists of 16 residues. The CDR3 DNA is TGTGCCAGCAGCCCAGCTAGAGCGGGGGGTGGGGAGACCCAGTACTTC. This translates into CASSPARAGGGETQYF.

The rearrangement uses TRBV27 and TRBJ2-5, with 7 nucleotides matching TRBD2. Germline V gene lookup returns CDR1 MNHEY and CDR2 SMNVEV (reference sequence). The CDR3 covers 17 residues. Trimming at V came to 6 bases and at J to 3 bases, leaving 16 bases not matched to a gene. CDR3 amino acids: CASRQSPPGGEKETQYF. CDR3 coding DNA: TGTGCCAGCAGGCAATCCCCCCCGGGGGGAGAAAAAGAGACCCAGTACTTC.

This clone was recorded only once. V and J are TRBV19 and TRBJ1-3, with D maybe TRBD1 (5 bases). Germline assignment: CDR1 LNHDA and CDR2 SQIVND (reference sequence). CDR3 length: 16 residues. V lost 4 bases and J lost 0, with 13 bases in between. The CDR3 DNA follows: TGTGCCAGTAGTAACCGACAGTCCTCCTCTGGAAACACCATATATTTT. This translates into CASSNRQSSSGNTIYF.

The chain combines TRBV4-3 with TRBJ2-3, with D possibly being TRBD1 (5 bases). The germline V gene encodes CDR1 LGHNA and CDR2 YSLEER. Trimming left V 0 bases short and J 4 bases short, with 8 bases between. The CDR3 is 14 amino acids. The CDR3 here is CASSQEGAPDTQYF. The DNA of the CDR3 is TGCGCCAGCAGCCAAGAAGGGGCCCCAGATACGCAGTATTTT.

This clone appeared a few times. The rearrangement joins TRBV30 to TRBJ1-3, with a possible D match to TRBD1 (6 bases). The V gene lost 8 bases and the J gene lost 0 bases, with 14 bases spanning the gap. Germline CDR1 GTSNPN, CDR2 SVGIG (reference sequence). The CDR3 loop spans 14 amino acids. This chain's CDR3 is CAGSGADSGNTIYF. As DNA, the CDR3 is TGTGCCGGGTCAGGGGCCGACTCTGGAAACACCATATATTTT.

The chain combines TRBV6-5 with TRBJ1-2; 8 positions agree with TRBD1. CDR3 size: 15 residues. The V gene's germline CDR1 is MNHEY and CDR2 SVGAGI. V trimming: 6 bases; J trimming: 3 bases; junction bases outside the gene matches: 9. The CDR3 DNA sequence: TGTGCCAGCAGGGGGGGGACAGGAGTGGACTATGGCTACACCTTC. Protein: CASRGGTGVDYGYTF.

V and J are TRBV20-1 and TRBJ2-7; D is unresolved. Trimming stripped 5 bases from V and 0 bases from J, with 5 bases between. The CDR3 runs 11 residues. Germline CDR1 reads DFQATT; CDR2 reads SNEGSKA (reference sequence). CDR3 sequence: CSAPSSYEQYF. The CDR3 region has the DNA TGCAGTGCTCCTAGCTCCTACGAGCAGTACTTC.

The chain joins TRBV4-3 to TRBJ2-3; TRBD2 agrees at 7 bases. The CDR3 runs to 15 residues. Germline CDR1 reads LGHNA; CDR2 reads YSLEER. V shed 1 base, J shed 4 bases, and the junction held 5 bases outside the gene matches. The CDR3 loop is CASSQVSGNPDTQYF. CDR3 bases: TGCGCCAGCAGCCAAGTAAGCGGGAACCCAGATACGCAGTATTTT.

The chain recombines TRBV7-6 with TRBJ2-3; TRBD2 matches at 7 bases. Germline V gene lookup returns CDR1 SGHVS and CDR2 FNYEAQ. The ends lost 0 bases at V and 4 bases at J; junction bases unmatched: 13. This CDR3 contains 18 residues. CDR3 sequence reads: CASSLARHGGYRADTQYF. The CDR3 DNA reads TGTGCCAGCAGCTTAGCAAGGCACGGGGGGTATAGGGCAGATACGCAGTATTTT.

The chain joins TRBV18 to TRBJ2-2; D is perhaps TRBD1 (5 bases). V dropped 3 bases and J dropped 3 bases, with 14 bases sitting between them. Germline lookup yields CDR1 KGHSH and CDR2 LQKENI. The CDR3 is made up of 16 amino acids. The CDR3 DNA reads as TGTGCCAGCTCACCTGGAAAAAAAGGGGACACCGGGGAGCTGTTTTTT. Translation gives CASSPGKKGDTGELFF.

The chain has TRBV10-2 and TRBJ1-2; D is ambiguous. CDR3 size: 14 residues. The V end was cut by 0 bases, the J end by 4 bases, with 9 bases between. Germline values: CDR1 WSHSY, CDR2 SAAADI. The CDR3 coding sequence is TGCGCCAGCAGTGAGTCAGTGGCACCCTATGGCTACACCTTC. It translates to CASSESVAPYGYTF.

Comments on this clone: The sample has other DNA sequences that encode this CDR3 too. The chain joins TRBV7-2 to TRBJ2-7; 9 bases map to TRBD1. CDR3 size: 14 residues. Germline V lookup: CDR1 SGHTA, CDR2 FQGNSA. V shed 1 base and J 4 bases; nucleotides not matched to a gene: 2. The CDR3: CASSLGGQGYEQYF. The DNA of the CDR3 is TGTGCCAGCAGCTTAGGAGGACAGGGGTACGAGCAGTACTTC.

This clone was picked up a small number of times. The V gene is TRBV7-2, the J gene TRBJ2-5, with TRBD1 matching over 7 bases. The CDR3 spans 16 residues. Trimming removed 0 bases from V and 1 base from J; junction bases left unmatched: 5. Germline CDR1 reads SGHTA; CDR2 reads FQGNSA. In DNA form, the CDR3 reads TGTGCCAGCAGCTTAGCGGGGACAGTCCTCCAAGAGACCCAGTACTTC. Protein: CASSLAGTVLQETQYF. Combining the CDR3 with reference TRBV7-2 and TRBJ2-5 gives the whole variable domain GAGVSQSPSNKVTEKGKDVELRCDPISGHTALYWYRQSLGQGLEFLIYFQGNSAPDKSGLPSDRFSAERTGGSVSTLTIQRTQQEDSAVYLCASSLAGTVLQETQYFGPGTRLLVL.

The V call is TRBV6-2 or TRBV6-3, the J call TRBJ1-2, with D maybe TRBD1 (5 bases). V dropped 0 bases and J dropped 6 bases, with 14 bases sitting between them. The germline CDR1 and CDR2 sequences are MNHEY and SVGEGT. The CDR3 extends over 15 amino acids. CDR3 coding DNA: TGTGCCAGCAGTTACTCGGCTAGAGGACAAGATGGCTACACCTTC. This encodes CASSYSARGQDGYTF.

The V and J genes are TRBV2 and TRBJ2-7; 8 bases fit TRBD1. Germline-derived CDR1 and CDR2 are SNHLY and FYNNEI. J was trimmed by 4 bases and V by 6 bases; bases with no gene match: 5. The CDR3 consists of 13 residues. Here the CDR3 DNA reads TGTGCCAGCAGCGATGACAGGGGATACGAGCAGTACTTC. This translates into CASSDDRGYEQYF.

This chain uses TRBV6-5 with TRBJ2-5; D is perhaps TRBD1 (6 bases). This CDR3 is built from 13 residues. The germline V gene encodes CDR1 MNHEY and CDR2 SVGAGI. V was trimmed by 7 bases and J by 0 bases, leaving 9 bases between them. CDR3 sequence: CASTSGDQETQYF. The CDR3 DNA is TGTGCCAGCACCTCAGGGGACCAAGAGACCCAGTACTTC.

The chain carries TRBV10-3 and TRBJ1-2; D perhaps matches TRBD1 (6 bases). Per the germline V gene, CDR1 is ENHRY and CDR2 is SYGVKD. Trimming removed 5 bases at V and 0 bases at J, with 13 bases between. The CDR3 runs to 15 residues. The CDR3 is CAISRGGDPNYGYTF. CDR3 DNA sequence: TGTGCCATCAGTCGAGGGGGTGACCCTAACTATGGCTACACCTTC.

This clone was detected a few times. This chain connects TRBV7-9 to TRBJ2-7; 8 positions agree with TRBD2. The CDR3 loop spans 12 amino acids. Germline-derived CDR1 and CDR2 are SEHNR and FQNEAQ (reference sequence). With 9 bases clipped from V and 6 bases from J, the junction kept 7 bases outside the gene matches. CDR3 loop: CASALAGPEQYF. CDR3 DNA: TGTGCCAGTGCTCTAGCGGGTCCCGAGCAGTACTTC. Using reference TRBV7-9 and TRBJ2-7 for the parts outside the CDR3, the full variable domain is DTGVSQNPRHKITKRGQNVTFRCDPISEHNRLYWYRQTLGQGPEFLTYFQNEAQLEKSRLLSDRFSAERPKGSFSTLEIQRTEQGDSAMYLCASALAGPEQYFGPGTRLTVT.

The J gene is TRBJ1-4, the V gene TRBV27; the D is unclear. The germline V and J ends were trimmed by 6 bases and 8 bases, with 13 bases remaining between them. Per the germline V gene, CDR1 is MNHEY and CDR2 is SMNVEV (reference sequence). The CDR3 spans 13 residues. Here the CDR3 reads CASSYGRTEKLFF. The CDR3 nucleotides are TGTGCCAGCAGCTATGGGCGTACGGAAAAACTGTTTTTT.

This clone was seen just once. This chain connects TRBV14 to TRBJ2-2, with D possibly being TRBD1 (6 bases). V lost 4 bases, J lost 1 base, and 19 bases lay in between. Looked up from germline, CDR1 is SGHDN and CDR2 is FVKESK. The CDR3 has 18 amino acids. The DNA of the CDR3 is TGTGCCAGCAGCCCCCGAATAGGGGGAACTCTGAACACCGGGGAGCTGTTTTTT. This gives the protein CASSPRIGGTLNTGELFF.

The chain has TRBV9 and TRBJ1-4; 9 bases are shared with TRBD1. V lost 4 bases, J lost 8 bases, and 9 bases stayed unmatched. The CDR3 contains 15 residues. Germline V gene lookup returns CDR1 SGDLS and CDR2 YYNGEE. The CDR3 loop reads CASSLRTGEQEKLFF. In DNA, the CDR3 is TGTGCCAGCAGCCTCCGGACAGGGGAACAGGAAAAACTGTTTTTT.

The chain recombines TRBV19 with TRBJ2-3, with D perhaps matching TRBD2 (6 bases). With 6 bases removed from V and 4 bases from J, the gap between germline ends came to 14 bases. Germline CDR1 LNHDA, CDR2 SQIVND (reference sequence). This CDR3 spans 14 amino acids. The CDR3 DNA is TGTGCCAGTAGCCCGACTAGTGGCCCAGATACGCAGTATTTT. It encodes CASSPTSGPDTQYF.

This chain connects TRBV28 to TRBJ1-5; TRBD1 matches at 8 bases. Germline V gives CDR1 MDHEN, CDR2 SYDVKM. The CDR3 is 15 residues long. V lost 5 bases and J lost 4; bases outside the gene matches: 7. This chain's CDR3 is CASSQGADMNQPQHF. The CDR3 DNA reads TGTGCCAGCAGTCAGGGGGCAGACATGAATCAGCCCCAGCATTTT.

V gene TRBV15 combines with J gene TRBJ1-4, with D possibly TRBD1 on 5 matching bases. V was shortened by 5 bases and J by 8 bases, with 18 bases between the two germline ends. The CDR3 is 15 residues long. The germline V gene has CDR1 LNHNV and CDR2 YYDKDF (reference sequence). The CDR3 loop is CATSFYTSPGEKLFF. Written as DNA, the CDR3 is TGTGCCACCAGCTTCTATACATCCCCAGGGGAAAAACTGTTTTTT.

The V call is TRBV10-3, the J call TRBJ1-5; D gene unclear. Germline loops: CDR1 ENHRY, CDR2 SYGVKD. This CDR3 region has 16 residues. Trimming removed 2 bases at V and 2 bases at J, with 13 bases between. Here the CDR3 DNA reads TGTGCCATCAGTGAGCCCATCCCGAGGGGCAATCAGCCCCAGCATTTT. Translated, it gives CAISEPIPRGNQPQHF.

This clone has a handful of counts. V and J are TRBV6-5 and TRBJ1-2, with D unresolved. Trimming took off 5 bases at V and 10 bases at J, with 20 bases between the two ends. CDR1 MNHEY and CDR2 SVGAGI come from the germline V gene. CDR3 length: 14 residues. CDR3 DNA: TGTGCCAGCAGTACCCATAAGGAGGGTCTGGACTACACCTTC. It codes for CASSTHKEGLDYTF.